Given below is one T cell receptor beta chain in context. Its antigen remains unidentified. Germline V gives CDR1 MNHEY, CDR2 SMNVEV (reference sequence). The ends were cut back, 3 bases at V and 10 bases at J, with 10 bases in the middle. The CDR3 loop spans 12 amino acids. This specimen comes from a study of beta chain features in type 1 diabetes. Study findings and constraints: Possible PCR preference for shorter templates applied equally to patients and controls. HLA effects on TCRB rearrangement stayed unresolved here. The study found fewer insertions and more deletions at VDJ junctions in type 1 diabetes patients. In comparison with healthy donors, patients had naive, central memory and Treg TCRB repertoires that appeared more similar.

All of the isolated RNA was reverse transcribed, so expressed TCRB transcripts were sequenced. Method: immunoSEQ multiplex PCR; TCRdb's copy keeps in-frame clones and lacks some. The sample records about 140,000 clones, approximately 9.8% being singletons. The clonotype originates from a woman between 40 and 50 years old in good health. The sample was central memory CD4+ T cells from blood. This chain connects TRBV27 to TRBJ2-1; possible D gene TRBD1, 5 bases. The CDR3 loop reads CASSFLGLEQFF. As DNA, the CDR3 is TGTGCCAGCAGTTTTTTGGGGCTCGAGCAGTTCTTC.